This record looks at one T cell receptor (beta chain) sequence and its context. Its specificity is not known. The sample originates from a study of lymphopenia after photon versus proton radiotherapy. Study results and caveats: Photon-treated patients lost naive T cells and TCR diversity; proton-treated stayed stable. After the lymphocyte nadir, photon-treated repertoires showed oligoclonal expansion, especially of CD8+ Temra cells. Only patients who died were analyzed for survival; proton advantage is unproven. Larger post-nadir TCR diversity loss correlated inversely with survival in deceased patients.

Germline V gene data show CDR1 as MNHEY and CDR2 as SVGAGI. CDR3 length equals 11 residues. Deletions cut 11 bases from V and 2 bases from J, with 9 bases between. The table came from immunoSEQ multiplex PCR; TCRdb's copy has only in-frame clones and leaves some out. The profile covers 22,000 or so clones, with 92% appearing a single time and almost 9.5% taken by the ten largest. The source was peripheral blood, collected from a patient treated with proton-based radiotherapy. The J gene is TRBJ1-1, the V gene TRBV6-5; D unresolved. This TCR came from a woman in her 70s with pancreatic cancer. Some clones in this sample may be carry-over from other donors' samples. The CDR3 here is CAVYLNTEAFF. The CDR3 nucleotides read TGTGCCGTGTATCTAAACACTGAAGCTTTCTTT.